The 11 T cell receptor beta chains listed next were all sequenced from one sample in a study of blood T cell repertoires in COVID-19. Sequenced by immunoSEQ multiplex PCR; TCRdb stores in-frame clones only, minus some. This table has 100,000 or so clones, approximately 91% appearing once. The material sequenced was peripheral blood. These receptors were taken from a man over 45 with acute or convalescent COVID-19.

The chain combines TRBV14 with TRBJ2-3; 8 nucleotides align to TRBD2. Germline trimming cut 0 bases from V and 3 bases from J; bases unmatched to any gene: 5. CDR1 is SGHDN and CDR2 is FVKESK in the germline V gene. This CDR3 contains 16 residues. CDR3: CASSQDVRGGTDTQYF. The CDR3 DNA sequence: TGTGCCAGCAGCCAAGACGTCCGGGGGGGGACAGATACGCAGTATTTT.

This clone has just one count. The rearrangement uses TRBV5-6 and TRBJ2-1; 7 nucleotides match TRBD1. Germline CDR1 SGHDT, CDR2 YYEEEE. The CDR3 totals 18 residues. The junction had 11 bases not matched to a gene; V was cut back by 1 base and J by 1 base. This chain's CDR3 is CASSLSRGSSGSYNEQFF. The CDR3 nucleotides read TGTGCCAGCAGCTTGAGCAGGGGGTCATCGGGTTCCTACAATGAGCAGTTCTTC.

This clone appeared a few times. The gene calls are TRBV6-5 and TRBJ1-6, with 9 nucleotides matching TRBD1. After removal of 0 bases from V and 9 bases from J, the junction contained 6 bases not matched to a gene. CDR1 and CDR2 (germline): MNHEY, SVGAGI. The CDR3 contains 16 residues. The CDR3 spells CASSYSPQGASSPLHF. For the CDR3, the DNA is TGTGCCAGCAGTTACTCTCCACAGGGGGCCAGTTCACCCCTCCACTTT.

The rearrangement links TRBV3-1 (or the pseudogene TRBV3-2) to TRBJ1-3, with unresolved D. V shed 6 bases and J shed 4 bases, with 22 bases lying between them. Germline V gives CDR1 LGHDT, CDR2 YNNKEL (reference sequence). This CDR3 region has 17 residues. The CDR3 loop reads CASSQIPLRAWGNTIYF. The CDR3 coding sequence is TGTGCCAGCAGTCAAATTCCCCTGAGGGCGTGGGGAAACACCATATATTTT.

DNA for the CDR3: TGTGCCAGCAGCTTGGGGAACCCTAGGGAGACCCAGTACTTC. This gives the protein CASSLGNPRETQYF. V is TRBV5-6 and J is TRBJ2-5; no clear D gene. Germline V gives CDR1 SGHDT, CDR2 YYEEEE. V shed 0 bases and J shed 5 bases, with 11 bases lying between them. There are 14 residues in the CDR3.

This chain's CDR3 is CASGPGQAYTIYF. The CDR3 DNA sequence: TGTGCCAGTGGACCAGGGCAGGCATACACCATATATTTT. V and J are TRBV9 and TRBJ1-3; the D gene is possibly TRBD1 (5 bases). Germline-derived CDR1 and CDR2 are SGDLS and YYNGEE. The CDR3 runs 13 residues. Trimming removed 8 bases from V and 8 bases from J, with 17 bases in between.

The chain is built from TRBV6-1 and TRBJ2-2; 7 bases agree with TRBD1. In germline, CDR1 is MNHNS, CDR2 SASEGT. V gave up 2 bases and J gave up 7 bases; unmatched junction bases: 10. The CDR3 spans 16 residues. The CDR3 region is CASSESGTVRRGELFF. DNA of the CDR3: TGTGCCAGCAGTGAATCTGGGACAGTTCGGCGCGGGGAGCTGTTTTTT.

This sequence joins TRBV4-1 and TRBJ2-2, with 9 bases fitting TRBD2. The ends lost 0 bases at V and 4 bases at J; junction bases unmatched: 9. The CDR3 extends over 18 amino acids. Looked up from germline, CDR1 is MGHRA and CDR2 is YSYEKL. As DNA, the CDR3 is TGCGCCAGCAGCCAAGATGAGGCAGCGGGGGGAAGCACCGGGGAGCTGTTTTTT. Protein: CASSQDEAAGGSTGELFF.

This chain links TRBV29-1 with TRBJ1-4; 7 bases fit TRBD1. This CDR3 is built from 13 residues. CDR1 and CDR2 (germline): SQVTM, ANQGSEA. The V and J ends lost 1 base and 8 bases, in that order; junction bases with no gene match: 4. The CDR3 loop reads CSVEGQGNEKLFF. The CDR3 DNA sequence: TGCAGCGTTGAAGGACAGGGTAACGAAAAACTGTTTTTT.

The chain is built from TRBV19 and TRBJ2-5; 10 bases are shared with TRBD1. There are 16 residues in the CDR3. V trimming: 0 bases; J trimming: 6 bases; junction bases outside the gene matches: 7. The germline CDR1 and CDR2 sequences are LNHDA and SQIVND (reference sequence). The CDR3 reads CASSIDLGTGEKTQYF. As DNA, the CDR3 is TGTGCCAGTAGTATAGATCTCGGGACAGGGGAAAAGACCCAGTACTTC.

The chain recombines TRBV5-4 with TRBJ1-6; D not certain. The V gene's germline CDR1 is SGHNT and CDR2 YYREEE (reference sequence). Trimming shortened V by 0 bases and J by 4 bases, and 8 bases separated the two germline ends. The CDR3 sequence is 15 residues long. The CDR3 loop reads CASSLGHRYNSPLHF. For the CDR3, the DNA is TGTGCCAGCAGCTTGGGGCACCGATATAATTCACCCCTCCACTTT.